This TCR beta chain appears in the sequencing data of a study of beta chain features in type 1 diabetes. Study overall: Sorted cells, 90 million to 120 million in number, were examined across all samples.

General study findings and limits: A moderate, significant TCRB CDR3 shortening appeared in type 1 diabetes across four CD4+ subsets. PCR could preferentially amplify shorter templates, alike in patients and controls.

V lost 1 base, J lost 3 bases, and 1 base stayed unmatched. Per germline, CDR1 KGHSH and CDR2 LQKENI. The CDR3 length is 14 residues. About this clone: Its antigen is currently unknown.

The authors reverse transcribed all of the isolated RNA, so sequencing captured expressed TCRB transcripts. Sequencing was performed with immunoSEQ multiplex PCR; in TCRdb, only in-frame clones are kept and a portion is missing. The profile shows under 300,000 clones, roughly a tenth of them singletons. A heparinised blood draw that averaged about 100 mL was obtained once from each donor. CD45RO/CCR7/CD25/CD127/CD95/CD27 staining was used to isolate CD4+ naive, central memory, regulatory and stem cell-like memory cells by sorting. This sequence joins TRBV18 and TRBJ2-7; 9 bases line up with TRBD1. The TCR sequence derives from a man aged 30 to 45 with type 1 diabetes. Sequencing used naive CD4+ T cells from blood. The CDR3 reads CASSPRDRDYEQYF. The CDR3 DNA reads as TGTGCCAGCTCACCACGGGACAGGGACTACGAGCAGTACTTC.